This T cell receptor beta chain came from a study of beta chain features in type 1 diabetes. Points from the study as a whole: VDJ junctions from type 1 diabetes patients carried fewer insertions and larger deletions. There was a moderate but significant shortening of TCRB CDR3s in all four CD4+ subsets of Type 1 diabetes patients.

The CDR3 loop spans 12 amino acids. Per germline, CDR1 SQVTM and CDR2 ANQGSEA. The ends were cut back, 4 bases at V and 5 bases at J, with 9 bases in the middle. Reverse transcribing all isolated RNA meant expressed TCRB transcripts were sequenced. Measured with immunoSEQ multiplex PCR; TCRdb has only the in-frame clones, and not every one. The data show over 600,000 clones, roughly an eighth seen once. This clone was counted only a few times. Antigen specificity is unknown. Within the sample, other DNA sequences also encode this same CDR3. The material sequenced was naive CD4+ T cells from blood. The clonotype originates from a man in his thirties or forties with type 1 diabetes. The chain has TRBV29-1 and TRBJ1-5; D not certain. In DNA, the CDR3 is TGCAGCGTTGGTGAAGGAGATCAGCCCCAGCATTTT. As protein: CSVGEGDQPQHF.